This T cell receptor beta chain was retrieved from a study of response to subunit inactivated influenza vaccine. This clonotype was seen a handful of times. TCRdb re-derived calls from the RT-PCR reads in MiXCR, one entry per CDR3 protein. The sample has about 570,000 distinct CDR3 sequences, about 11% seen once; the top ten hold 9.5% to 12%. Trimming shortened V by 3 bases and J by 1 base, and 12 bases separated the two germline ends. This CDR3 region has 15 residues. Germline V gene sequence: CDR1 SGHTA, CDR2 FQGNSA. The same sample was also studied in work on T cells expressing NK-cell markers. That work contributes: In generating TCR beta cDNA, 5'RACE template switching with UMIs was used.

The TCR comes from a man between 45 and 60 years old who received an inactivated influenza vaccine. The rearrangement links TRBV7-2 to TRBJ2-5; D gene ambiguous. Sample: PBMCs from blood, taken on the day of vaccination. The DNA of the CDR3 is TGTGCCAGCAGCTTTAGCTCTGGAACCCAAGAGACCCAGTACTTC. Its protein product is CASSFSSGTQETQYF.